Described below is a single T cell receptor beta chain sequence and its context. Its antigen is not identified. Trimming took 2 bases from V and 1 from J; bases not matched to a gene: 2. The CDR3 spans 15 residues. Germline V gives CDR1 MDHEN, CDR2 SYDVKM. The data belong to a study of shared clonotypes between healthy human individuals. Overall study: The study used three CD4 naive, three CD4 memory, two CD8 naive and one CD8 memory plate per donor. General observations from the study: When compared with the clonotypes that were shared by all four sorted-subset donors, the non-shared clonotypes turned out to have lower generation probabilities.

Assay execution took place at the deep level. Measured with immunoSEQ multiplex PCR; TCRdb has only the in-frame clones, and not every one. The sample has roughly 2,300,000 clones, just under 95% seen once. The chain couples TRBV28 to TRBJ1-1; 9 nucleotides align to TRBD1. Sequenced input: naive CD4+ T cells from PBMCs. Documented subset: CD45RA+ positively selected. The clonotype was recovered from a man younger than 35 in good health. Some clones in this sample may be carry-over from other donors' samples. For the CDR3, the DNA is TGTGCCAGCAGTTTAGGGGGACAGGGGAACACTGAAGCTTTCTTT. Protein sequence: CASSLGGQGNTEAFF.